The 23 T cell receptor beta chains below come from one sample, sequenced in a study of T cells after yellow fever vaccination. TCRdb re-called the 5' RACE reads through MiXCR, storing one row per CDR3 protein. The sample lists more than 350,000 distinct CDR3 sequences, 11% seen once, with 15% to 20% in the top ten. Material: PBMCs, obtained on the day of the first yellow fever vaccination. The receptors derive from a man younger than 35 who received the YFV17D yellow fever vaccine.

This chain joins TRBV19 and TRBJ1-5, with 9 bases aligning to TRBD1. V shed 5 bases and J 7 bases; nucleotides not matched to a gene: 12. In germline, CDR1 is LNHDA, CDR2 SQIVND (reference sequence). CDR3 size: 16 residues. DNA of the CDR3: TGTGCCAGTAGTCCGCGGAGGGACAGGGAGAGCCAGCCCCAGCATTTT. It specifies CASSPRRDRESQPQHF.

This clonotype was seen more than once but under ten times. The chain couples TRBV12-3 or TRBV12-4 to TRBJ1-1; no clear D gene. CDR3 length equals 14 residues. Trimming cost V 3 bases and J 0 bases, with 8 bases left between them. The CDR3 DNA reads TGTGCCAGCAGTTTCGGGAGGATGAACACTGAAGCTTTCTTT. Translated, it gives CASSFGRMNTEAFF.

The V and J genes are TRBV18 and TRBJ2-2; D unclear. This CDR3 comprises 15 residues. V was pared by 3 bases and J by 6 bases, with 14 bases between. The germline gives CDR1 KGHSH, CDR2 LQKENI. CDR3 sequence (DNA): TGTGCCAGCTCACCTTTCGACACCCCATCCGGGGAGCTGTTTTTT. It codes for CASSPFDTPSGELFF.

CDR3 nucleotide sequence: TGCGCCAGCAGCCCGGGCGGGGGGGACTACGAGCAGTACTTC. This sequence encodes CASSPGGGDYEQYF. J is TRBJ2-7 and V is TRBV4-3; 9 bases line up with TRBD2. Germline V gene data show CDR1 as LGHNA and CDR2 as YSLEER. The CDR3 extends over 14 amino acids. After removal of 4 bases from V and 3 bases from J, the junction contained 4 bases not matched to a gene.

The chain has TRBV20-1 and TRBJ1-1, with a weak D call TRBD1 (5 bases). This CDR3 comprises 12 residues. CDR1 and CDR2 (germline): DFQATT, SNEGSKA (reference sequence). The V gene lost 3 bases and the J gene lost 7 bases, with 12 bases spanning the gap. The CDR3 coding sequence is TGCAGTGCTAGGGCGGGACGGATTGAAGCTTTCTTT. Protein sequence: CSARAGRIEAFF.

The CDR3: CAISDWGSSTDTQYF. DNA of the CDR3: TGTGCCATCAGTGATTGGGGATCTAGCACAGATACGCAGTATTTT. The chain links TRBV10-3 to TRBJ2-3; D is uncertain. Trimming pared 3 bases from V and 0 bases from J, leaving 10 bases between. There are 15 residues in the CDR3. From germline, CDR1 is ENHRY and CDR2 SYGVKD.

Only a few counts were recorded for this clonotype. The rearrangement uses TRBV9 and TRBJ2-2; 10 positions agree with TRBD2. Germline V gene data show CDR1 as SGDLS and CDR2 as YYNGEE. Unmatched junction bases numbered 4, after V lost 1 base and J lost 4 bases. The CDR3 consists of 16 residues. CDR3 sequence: CASSVPSGGGTGELFF. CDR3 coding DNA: TGTGCCAGCAGCGTACCTAGCGGGGGAGGCACCGGGGAGCTGTTTTTT. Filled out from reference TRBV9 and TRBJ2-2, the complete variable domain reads DSGVTQTPKHLITATGQRVTLRCSPRSGDLSVYWYQQSLDQGLQFLIQYYNGEERAKGNILERFSAQQFPDLHSELNLSSLELGDSALYFCASSVPSGGGTGELFFGEGSRLTVL.

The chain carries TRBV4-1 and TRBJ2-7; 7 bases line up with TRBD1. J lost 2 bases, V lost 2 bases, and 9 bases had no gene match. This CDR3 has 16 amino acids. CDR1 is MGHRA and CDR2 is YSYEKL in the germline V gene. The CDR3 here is CASSQSISDRPYEQYV. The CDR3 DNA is TGCGCCAGCAGCCAATCGATTTCGGACAGGCCCTACGAGCAGTACGTC.

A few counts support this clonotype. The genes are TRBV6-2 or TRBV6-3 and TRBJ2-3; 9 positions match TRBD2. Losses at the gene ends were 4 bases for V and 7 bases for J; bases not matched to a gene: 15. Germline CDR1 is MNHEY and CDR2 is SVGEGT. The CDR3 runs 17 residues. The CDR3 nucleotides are TGTGCCAGCAGTTCCATCCTTGGGGCGGGGGGGACAAATACGCAGTATTTT. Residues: CASSSILGAGGTNTQYF.

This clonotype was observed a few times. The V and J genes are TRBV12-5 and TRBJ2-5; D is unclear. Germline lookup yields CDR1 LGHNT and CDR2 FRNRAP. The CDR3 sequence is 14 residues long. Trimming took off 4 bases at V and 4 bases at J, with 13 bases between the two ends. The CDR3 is CASGSGRVGETQYF. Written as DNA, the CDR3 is TGTGCTAGTGGTTCCGGAAGGGTAGGAGAGACCCAGTACTTC.

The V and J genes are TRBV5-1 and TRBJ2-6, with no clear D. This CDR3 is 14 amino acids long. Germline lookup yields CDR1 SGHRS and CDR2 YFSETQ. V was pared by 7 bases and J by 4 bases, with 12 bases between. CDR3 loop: CASSRSAGANVLTF. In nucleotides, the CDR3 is TGCGCCAGCTCTCGATCTGCGGGGGCCAACGTCCTGACTTTC.

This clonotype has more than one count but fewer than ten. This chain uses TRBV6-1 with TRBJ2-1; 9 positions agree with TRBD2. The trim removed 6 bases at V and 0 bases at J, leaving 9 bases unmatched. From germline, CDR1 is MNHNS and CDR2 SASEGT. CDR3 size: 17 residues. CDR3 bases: TGTGCCAGCAGCTTGGGACTAGCCATCAGCTCCTACAATGAGCAGTTCTTC. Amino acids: CASSLGLAISSYNEQFF.

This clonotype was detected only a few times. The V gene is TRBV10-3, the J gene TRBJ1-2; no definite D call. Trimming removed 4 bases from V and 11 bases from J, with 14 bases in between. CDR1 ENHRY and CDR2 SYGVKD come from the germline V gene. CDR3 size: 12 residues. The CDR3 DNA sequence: TGTGCCATCAGTGTAGACGGAGGTCTTTACACCTTC. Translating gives CAISVDGGLYTF.

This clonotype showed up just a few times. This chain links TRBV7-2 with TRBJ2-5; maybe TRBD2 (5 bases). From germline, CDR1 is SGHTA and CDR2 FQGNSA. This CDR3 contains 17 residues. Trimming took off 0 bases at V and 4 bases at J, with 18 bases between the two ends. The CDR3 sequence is CASSLAVVRTWGETQYF. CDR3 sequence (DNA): TGTGCCAGCAGCTTAGCGGTAGTAAGGACTTGGGGAGAGACCCAGTACTTC.

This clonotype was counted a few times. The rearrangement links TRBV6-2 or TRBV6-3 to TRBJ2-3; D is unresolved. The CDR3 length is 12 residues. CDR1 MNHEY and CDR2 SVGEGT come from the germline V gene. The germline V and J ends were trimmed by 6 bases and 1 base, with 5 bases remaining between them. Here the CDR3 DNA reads TGTGCCAGCAGACCCCGCACAGATACGCAGTATTTT. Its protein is CASRPRTDTQYF.

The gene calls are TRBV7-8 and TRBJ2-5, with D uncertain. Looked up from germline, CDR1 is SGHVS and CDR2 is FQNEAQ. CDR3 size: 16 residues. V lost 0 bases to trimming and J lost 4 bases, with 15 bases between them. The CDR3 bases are TGTGCCAGCAGCTTAGCGCGGATATCTAAGAGAGAGACCCAGTACTTC. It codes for CASSLARISKRETQYF.

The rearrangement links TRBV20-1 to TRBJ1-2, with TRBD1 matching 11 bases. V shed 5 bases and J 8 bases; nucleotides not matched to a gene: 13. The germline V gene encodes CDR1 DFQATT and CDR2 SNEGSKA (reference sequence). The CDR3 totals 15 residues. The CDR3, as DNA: TGCAGTGCTCGACCGGGACAGGGGGTAGTCGGCGGCTACACCTTC. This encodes CSARPGQGVVGGYTF.

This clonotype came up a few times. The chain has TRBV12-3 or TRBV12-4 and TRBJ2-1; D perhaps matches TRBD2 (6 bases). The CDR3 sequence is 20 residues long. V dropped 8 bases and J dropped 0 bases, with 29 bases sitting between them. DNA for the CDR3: TGTGCCAGCGCAAGGGTGGCGGTTGGACTACCCCCGAGCTCCTACAATGAGCAGTTCTTC. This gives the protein CASARVAVGLPPSSYNEQFF.

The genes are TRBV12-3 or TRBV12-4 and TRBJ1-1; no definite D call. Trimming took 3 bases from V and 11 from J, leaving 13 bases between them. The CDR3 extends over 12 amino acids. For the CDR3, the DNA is TGTGCCAGCAGTTTCCGGGCCTCTCGGGCTTTCTTT. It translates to CASSFRASRAFF.

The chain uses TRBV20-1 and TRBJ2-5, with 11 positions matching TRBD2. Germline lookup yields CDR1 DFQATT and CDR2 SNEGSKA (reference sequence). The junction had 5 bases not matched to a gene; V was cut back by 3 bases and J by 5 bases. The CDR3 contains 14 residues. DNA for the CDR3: TGCAGTGCTAGGGTAGCGGGGGGGCCGGAGACCCAGTACTTC. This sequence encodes CSARVAGGPETQYF.

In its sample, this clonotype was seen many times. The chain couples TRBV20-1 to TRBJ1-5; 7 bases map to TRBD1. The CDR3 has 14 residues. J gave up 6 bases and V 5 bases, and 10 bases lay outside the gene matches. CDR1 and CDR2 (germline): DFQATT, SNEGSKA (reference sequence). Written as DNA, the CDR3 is TGCAGTGCTGGGGACAGAAGGCTTGGTCAGCCCCAGCATTTT. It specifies CSAGDRRLGQPQHF.

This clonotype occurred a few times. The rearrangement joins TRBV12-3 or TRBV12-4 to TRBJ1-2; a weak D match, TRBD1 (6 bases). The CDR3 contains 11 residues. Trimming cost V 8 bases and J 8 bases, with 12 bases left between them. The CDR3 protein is CASRKTGGYTF. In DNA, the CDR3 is TGTGCCAGCCGAAAGACAGGAGGCTACACCTTC.

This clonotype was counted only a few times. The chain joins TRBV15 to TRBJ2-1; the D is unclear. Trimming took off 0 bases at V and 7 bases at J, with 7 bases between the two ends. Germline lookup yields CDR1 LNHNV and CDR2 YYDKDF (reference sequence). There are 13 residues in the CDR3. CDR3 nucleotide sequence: TGTGCCACCAGCAGAGATGTGGGTAATGAGCAGTTCTTC. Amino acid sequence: CATSRDVGNEQFF.